This T cell receptor beta chain stems from a study of blood T cell repertoires in COVID-19. V lost 4 bases, J lost 8 bases, and 14 bases lay in between. Germline CDR1 is KGHSH and CDR2 is LQKENI. The CDR3 totals 13 residues. TCRdb keeps only in-frame clones here, not all; method: immunoSEQ multiplex PCR. The sample yields some 180,000 clones, approximately 83% seen once. Sequenced material: peripheral blood. The chain recombines TRBV18 with TRBJ1-2; D call uncertain. The TCR originated in a woman aged 40 to 49 with COVID-19, enrolled during active disease. In DNA form, the CDR3 reads TGTGCCAGCTCACTTCCCGGTCTGTACGGCTACACCTTC. Its protein product is CASSLPGLYGYTF.